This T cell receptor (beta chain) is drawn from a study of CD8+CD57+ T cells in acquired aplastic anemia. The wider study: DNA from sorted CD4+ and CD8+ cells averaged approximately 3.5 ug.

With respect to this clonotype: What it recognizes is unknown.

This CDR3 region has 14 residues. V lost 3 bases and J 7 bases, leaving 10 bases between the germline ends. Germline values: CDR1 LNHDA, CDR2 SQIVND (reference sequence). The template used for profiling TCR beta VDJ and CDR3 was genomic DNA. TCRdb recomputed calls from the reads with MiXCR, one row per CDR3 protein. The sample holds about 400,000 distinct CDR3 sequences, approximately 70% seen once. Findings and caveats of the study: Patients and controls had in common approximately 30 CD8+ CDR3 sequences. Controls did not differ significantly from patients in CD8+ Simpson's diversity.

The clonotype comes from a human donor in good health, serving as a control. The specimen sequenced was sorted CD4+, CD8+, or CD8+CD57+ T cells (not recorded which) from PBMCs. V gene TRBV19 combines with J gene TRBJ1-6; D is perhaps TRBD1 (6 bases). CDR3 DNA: TGTGCCAGTAGTATTGAGAGGGGGAATTCACCCCTCCACTTT. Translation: CASSIERGNSPLHF.